Shown below are 27 T cell receptor beta chains from a single sample sequenced in a study of OX40 agonist ivuxolimab in advanced cancers. TCRdb keeps only in-frame clones here, not all; method: immunoSEQ multiplex PCR. The sample consists of about 45,000 clones, about nine tenths of them appearing once. This specimen was CD4+ or CD8+ T cells sorted from blood, taken in a trial of the OX40 agonist ivuxolimab. Receptor source: an adult with an advanced solid tumor such as melanoma, head and neck, liver or kidney cancer.

The CDR3 bases are TGTGCCATCAGTGGACAGGAAGGACCCCACACTGAAGCTTTCTTT. Its protein is CAISGQEGPHTEAFF. The chain recombines TRBV10-3 with TRBJ1-1; D is perhaps TRBD1 (6 bases). Per the germline V gene, CDR1 is ENHRY and CDR2 is SYGVKD. This CDR3 has 15 amino acids. With 4 bases removed from V and 3 bases from J, the gap between germline ends came to 15 bases.

The chain has TRBV6-5 and TRBJ1-2; D gene ambiguous. Looked up from germline, CDR1 is MNHEY and CDR2 is SVGAGI. V lost 0 bases and J 4 bases, leaving 6 bases between the germline ends. The CDR3 totals 13 residues. The CDR3 protein is CASSYSTLYGYTF. In DNA form, the CDR3 reads TGTGCCAGCAGTTACTCGACCCTCTATGGCTACACCTTC.

The chain combines TRBV21-1 with TRBJ2-1; whether TRBD2, the table's D call, matches the DNA was not checked. TRBV21-1 is noted as a pseudogene. This CDR3 is built from 15 residues. The CDR3 DNA follows: TGTGCCAGCAGCGCTAGCGACAGACCCTACAATGAGCAGTTCTTC. It codes for CASSASDRPYNEQFF.

The chain joins TRBV4-1 to TRBJ2-7, with TRBD1 matching 10 bases. V dropped 4 bases and J dropped 4; count of bases not matched to a gene: 7. The length of the CDR3 is 15 residues. From germline, CDR1 is MGHRA and CDR2 YSYEKL. CDR3 sequence: CASSLGTGVNYEQYF. Written as DNA, the CDR3 is TGCGCCAGCAGCCTTGGGACAGGGGTTAATTACGAGCAGTACTTC.

J is TRBJ2-3 and V is TRBV27; D possibly corresponds to TRBD2 (6 bases). With 2 bases removed from V and 4 bases from J, the gap between germline ends came to 10 bases. The germline V gene has CDR1 MNHEY and CDR2 SMNVEV (reference sequence). The CDR3 contains 14 residues. CDR3 in DNA: TGTGCCAGCAGTTTACAGCCGGGGGCAGATACGCAGTATTTT. Amino acid sequence: CASSLQPGADTQYF.

The V and J genes are TRBV10-3 and TRBJ2-1, with TRBD2 matching 10 bases. Losses at the gene ends were 0 bases for V and 5 bases for J; bases not matched to a gene: 7. The CDR3 loop spans 17 amino acids. The germline CDR1 and CDR2 sequences are ENHRY and SYGVKD. The CDR3 bases are TGTGCCATCAGTGAGTCCACTAGCGGGACTCCTAACAATGAGCAGTTCTTC. Protein sequence: CAISESTSGTPNNEQFF.

The chain carries TRBV5-6 and TRBJ1-4, with a tentative D call TRBD1 (6 bases). Trimming left V 7 bases short and J 8 bases short, with 21 bases between. Germline loops: CDR1 SGHDT, CDR2 YYEEEE. The CDR3 has 15 residues. In DNA, the CDR3 is TGTGCCAGCGGGGGCTTAGGGCAGGGAAAAGAAAAACTGTTTTTT. Encoded protein: CASGGLGQGKEKLFF.

This sequence joins TRBV2 and TRBJ2-2; 9 nucleotides match TRBD1. The CDR3 is 17 residues long. The germline V gene has CDR1 SNHLY and CDR2 FYNNEI. The V gene end was trimmed by 9 bases and the J gene end by 2 bases; junction bases not matched to a gene: 13. CDR3 sequence: CARLSTPGQGNTGELFF. CDR3 in DNA: TGTGCCAGATTATCAACTCCGGGACAGGGAAACACCGGGGAGCTGTTTTTT.

The rearrangement joins TRBV6-5 to TRBJ2-7; 12 bases align to TRBD2. Trimming cost V 5 bases and J 5 bases; bases outside gene matches: 7. This CDR3 spans 15 amino acids. Germline CDR1 and CDR2: MNHEY and SVGAGI. This CDR3 reads CASSTGLAGSHEQYF. CDR3 coding DNA: TGTGCCAGCAGTACTGGACTAGCGGGATCCCACGAGCAGTACTTC.

A note on this clone: The same CDR3 is also encoded by other DNA sequences in this sample. The chain joins TRBV28 to TRBJ2-5, with D uncertain. V dropped 3 bases and J dropped 2 bases, with 7 bases sitting between them. The CDR3 spans 13 residues. CDR1 is MDHEN, CDR2 SYDVKM, per germline. The CDR3 bases are TGTGCCAGCAGTTTGGACGGACAAGAGACCCAGTACTTC. Translating gives CASSLDGQETQYF. Based on the CDR3 plus reference TRBV28 and TRBJ2-5, the full variable domain is DVKVTQSSRYLVKRTGEKVFLECVQDMDHENMFWYRQDPGLGLRLIYFSYDVKMKEKGDIPEGYSVSREKKERFSLILESASTNQTSMYLCASSLDGQETQYFGPGTRLLVL.

This clone was found a few times. Its ends do not fully match the called genes, so a read error is possible. The chain employs TRBV7-9 and TRBJ2-1; 8 nucleotides match TRBD2. This CDR3 spans 14 amino acids. The germline V gene encodes CDR1 SEHNR and CDR2 FQNEAQ (reference sequence). Here the CDR3 DNA reads TGTGCCAGCAGTTTAGCGGGACTTCACAATGAGCAGTTCTTC. Encoded protein: CASSLAGLHNEQFF.

The rearrangement joins TRBV29-1 to TRBJ2-7, with 7 bases that match TRBD2. The J segment lost 5 bases and the V segment lost 7 bases, leaving 5 bases of the junction unmatched. CDR3 length equals 11 residues. CDR1 SQVTM and CDR2 ANQGSEA come from the germline V gene. This CDR3 is CSGQGGNEQYF. The CDR3 region has the DNA TGCAGCGGTCAGGGAGGGAACGAGCAGTACTTC.

This chain's CDR3 is CASTEGHGLAEGTQYF. Here the CDR3 DNA reads TGCGCCAGCACCGAAGGGCACGGGCTAGCAGAGGGGACCCAGTACTTC. The V gene is TRBV10-2, the J gene TRBJ2-5, with a weak D call TRBD2 (5 bases). The CDR3 sequence is 16 residues long. V shed 7 bases and J shed 7 bases, with 25 bases lying between them. Germline loops: CDR1 WSHSY, CDR2 SAAADI.

The V and J genes are TRBV2 and TRBJ2-3; D call uncertain. V was shortened by 1 base and J by 0 bases, with 8 bases between the two germline ends. The CDR3 is made up of 15 amino acids. Germline V lookup: CDR1 SNHLY, CDR2 FYNNEI. CDR3 in amino acids: CASSEEGSSTDTQYF. The CDR3 DNA follows: TGTGCCAGCAGTGAAGAAGGATCTAGCACAGATACGCAGTATTTT. The whole variable domain, remainder taken from reference TRBV2 and TRBJ2-3, is EPEVTQTPSHQVTQMGQEVILRCVPISNHLYFYWYRQILGQKVEFLVSFYNNEISEKSEIFDDQFSVERPDGSNFTLKIRSTKLEDSAMYFCASSEEGSSTDTQYFGPGTRLTVL.

V usage is TRBV28 and J usage is TRBJ2-7; D not certain. This CDR3 is built from 13 residues. The V end was cut by 5 bases, the J end by 0 bases, with 8 bases between. Germline loops: CDR1 MDHEN, CDR2 SYDVKM. The CDR3 DNA is TGTGCCAGCAGTACCCGTAGCTCCTACGAGCAGTACTTC. It is translated as CASSTRSSYEQYF.

This chain links TRBV4-1 with TRBJ2-1; 10 bases match TRBD2. The CDR3 runs 15 residues. Germline V CDR1 and CDR2: MGHRA, YSYEKL. Trimming cost V 4 bases and J 3 bases; bases outside gene matches: 3. The CDR3 coding sequence is TGCGCCAGCAGCCTCAGGACTAGCGGCTACAATGAGCAGTTCTTC. Translating it yields CASSLRTSGYNEQFF.

The chain joins TRBV7-9 to TRBJ2-7; 7 nucleotides agree with TRBD1. V dropped 1 base and J dropped 5; count of bases not matched to a gene: 5. Per the germline V gene, CDR1 is SEHNR and CDR2 is FQNEAQ (reference sequence). There are 14 residues in the CDR3. The CDR3 nucleotides read TGTGCCAGCAGCTTAGTACAGGGGAGCCACGAGCAGTACTTC. Amino acids: CASSLVQGSHEQYF.

The chain recombines TRBV7-9 with TRBJ2-7; perhaps TRBD1 as D (6 bases). The CDR3 spans 16 residues. CDR1 and CDR2 from the germline V gene are SEHNR and FQNEAQ (reference sequence). V shed 4 bases and J shed 2 bases, with 18 bases lying between them. The CDR3 coding sequence is TGTGCCAGCAGCTCAACCTCCGGGACACCCGCCTACGAGCAGTACTTC. Translated, it gives CASSSTSGTPAYEQYF.

The CDR3 is CASRQGRTNYGYTF. As DNA, the CDR3 is TGTGCCAGCAGACAGGGCCGCACTAACTATGGCTACACCTTC. This chain joins TRBV28 and TRBJ1-2, with a weak D call TRBD1 (6 bases). Trimming took off 6 bases at V and 0 bases at J, with 11 bases between the two ends. From germline, CDR1 is MDHEN and CDR2 SYDVKM. The CDR3 covers 14 residues.

The CDR3 spells CASRPTGGNQPQHF. The CDR3 DNA follows: TGTGCCAGCAGGCCGACCGGGGGCAATCAGCCCCAGCATTTT. V gene TRBV28 combines with J gene TRBJ1-5; D is uncertain. V lost 6 bases and J lost 2, with 11 bases in between. This CDR3 contains 14 residues. From germline, CDR1 is MDHEN and CDR2 SYDVKM.

DNA of the CDR3: TGTGCCAGCTCAGCAGGACTAGCGGTATCCTACAATGAGCAGTTCTTC. It is translated as CASSAGLAVSYNEQFF. The rearrangement links TRBV18 to TRBJ2-1, with 10 bases that match TRBD2. With V trimmed by 5 bases and J by 1 base, 5 bases remained unmatched. Per germline, CDR1 KGHSH and CDR2 LQKENI. This CDR3 has 16 amino acids.

V gene TRBV28 combines with J gene TRBJ1-6; D unclear. This CDR3 region has 14 residues. Germline V gene lookup returns CDR1 MDHEN and CDR2 SYDVKM. Deletions cut 5 bases from V and 7 bases from J, with 12 bases between. CDR3 sequence (DNA): TGTGCCAGCAGTGAGGTGGAGGGAAATTCACCCCTCCACTTT. Its translation: CASSEVEGNSPLHF.

The chain couples TRBV11-2 to TRBJ2-3; no definite D call. Trimming took off 8 bases at V and 5 bases at J, with 8 bases between the two ends. Per germline, CDR1 SGHAT and CDR2 FQNNGV. This CDR3 has 11 residues. CDR3 bases: TGTGCCAGCGGTCGTCAAGATACGCAGTATTTT. Amino acid sequence: CASGRQDTQYF.

V is TRBV10-3 and J is TRBJ1-2, with TRBD1 matching over 7 bases. CDR3 size: 16 residues. Germline values: CDR1 ENHRY, CDR2 SYGVKD. J lost 0 bases, V lost 6 bases, and 10 bases had no gene match. In DNA form, the CDR3 reads TGTGCCATCAGCGGGGCGTCAGGGGGAGCTAACTATGGCTACACCTTC. It codes for CAISGASGGANYGYTF.

This clone was found once. V gene TRBV27 combines with J gene TRBJ1-2, with a possible D match to TRBD1 (5 bases). V was trimmed by 2 bases and J by 2 bases, leaving 9 bases between them. The CDR3 has 14 residues. Germline lookup yields CDR1 MNHEY and CDR2 SMNVEV (reference sequence). CDR3 sequence reads: CASSLSRDNYGYTF. CDR3 coding DNA: TGTGCCAGCAGTTTAAGTCGGGACAACTATGGCTACACCTTC.

In this sample, this clone turned up a few times. J is TRBJ1-2 and V is TRBV7-2, with D perhaps matching TRBD1 (6 bases). The germline V gene has CDR1 SGHTA and CDR2 FQGNSA. CDR3 length: 17 residues. V lost 0 bases and J 4 bases, leaving 18 bases between the germline ends. CDR3 DNA sequence: TGTGCCAGCAGCTTAGCGGTCGGACAGACTTTCTCCTATGGCTACACCTTC. Translating it yields CASSLAVGQTFSYGYTF. Using reference TRBV7-2 and TRBJ1-2 for the parts outside the CDR3, the full variable domain is GAGVSQSPSNKVTEKGKDVELRCDPISGHTALYWYRQSLGQGLEFLIYFQGNSAPDKSGLPSDRFSAERTGGSVSTLTIQRTQQEDSAVYLCASSLAVGQTFSYGYTFGSGTRLTVV.

This rearrangement joins TRBV9 to TRBJ2-3, with TRBD2 as a possible D gene (6 bases). V was cut by 4 bases and J by 8 bases, with 11 bases left in between. Germline V gives CDR1 SGDLS, CDR2 YYNGEE. The CDR3 is 12 amino acids. CDR3 nucleotide sequence: TGTGCCAGCAGCCTCGAAGCGGGTACGCAGTATTTT. Residues: CASSLEAGTQYF.